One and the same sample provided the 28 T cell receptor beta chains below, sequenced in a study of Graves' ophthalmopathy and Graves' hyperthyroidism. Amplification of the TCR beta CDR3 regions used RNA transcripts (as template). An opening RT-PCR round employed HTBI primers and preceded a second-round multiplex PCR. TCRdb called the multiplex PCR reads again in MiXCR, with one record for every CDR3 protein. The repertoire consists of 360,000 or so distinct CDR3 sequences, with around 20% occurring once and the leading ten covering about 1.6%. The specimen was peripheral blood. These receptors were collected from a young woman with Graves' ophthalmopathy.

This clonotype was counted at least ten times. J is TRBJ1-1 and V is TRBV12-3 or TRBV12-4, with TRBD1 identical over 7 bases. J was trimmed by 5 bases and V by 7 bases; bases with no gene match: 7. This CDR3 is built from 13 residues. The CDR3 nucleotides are TGTGCCAGCACCACAGGGGTGAGGACTGAAGCTTTCTTT. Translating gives CASTTGVRTEAFF.

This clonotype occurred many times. The CDR3 nucleotides are TGTGCCAGTAGTATTTGGGAGGGCCCGGAAGCTTTCTTT. This codes for CASSIWEGPEAFF. This chain uses TRBV19 with TRBJ1-1; no definite D call. The CDR3 totals 13 residues. Germline V gene sequence: CDR1 LNHDA, CDR2 SQIVND (reference sequence). The germline V and J ends were trimmed by 3 bases and 8 bases, with 13 bases remaining between them.

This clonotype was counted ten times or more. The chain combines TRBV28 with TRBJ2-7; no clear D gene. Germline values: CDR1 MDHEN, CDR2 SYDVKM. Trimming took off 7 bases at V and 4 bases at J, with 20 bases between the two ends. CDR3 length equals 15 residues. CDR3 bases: TGTGCCAGCACCCCGAGTAGAAGTGGGTCTTACGAGCAGTACTTC. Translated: CASTPSRSGSYEQYF.

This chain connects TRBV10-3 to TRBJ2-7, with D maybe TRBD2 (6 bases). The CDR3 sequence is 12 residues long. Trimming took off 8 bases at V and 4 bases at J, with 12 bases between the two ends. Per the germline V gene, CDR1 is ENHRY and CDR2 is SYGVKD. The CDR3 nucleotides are TGTGCCATCGATGGGGGGTCATACGAGCAGTACTTC. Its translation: CAIDGGSYEQYF.

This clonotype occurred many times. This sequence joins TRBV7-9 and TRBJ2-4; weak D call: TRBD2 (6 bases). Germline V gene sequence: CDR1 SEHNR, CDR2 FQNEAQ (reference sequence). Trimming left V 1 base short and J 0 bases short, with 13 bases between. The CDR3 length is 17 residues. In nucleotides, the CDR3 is TGTGCCAGCAGCTTAGTAGGGCGGGACCTAGCCAAAAACATTCAGTACTTC. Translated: CASSLVGRDLAKNIQYF.

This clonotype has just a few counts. As DNA, the CDR3 is TGTGCCTGGTCACCGGGACAGGAGACTGAAGCTTTCTTT. The encoded protein is CAWSPGQETEAFF. This rearrangement joins TRBV30 to TRBJ1-1; 8 nucleotides match TRBD1. The CDR3 has 13 amino acids. Trimming at V came to 5 bases and at J to 5 bases, leaving 7 bases not matched to a gene. Germline V gene sequence: CDR1 GTSNPN, CDR2 SVGIG (reference sequence).

The DNA of the CDR3 is TGTGCCAGCAGCCGAAGGGCAGGGCTCGAGCAGTACTTC. Translating gives CASSRRAGLEQYF. The J gene is TRBJ2-7, the V gene TRBV7-2, with TRBD1 as a possible D gene (5 bases). The germline CDR1 and CDR2 sequences are SGHTA and FQGNSA. V was clipped by 5 bases and J by 6 bases, with 14 bases between them. This CDR3 contains 13 residues.

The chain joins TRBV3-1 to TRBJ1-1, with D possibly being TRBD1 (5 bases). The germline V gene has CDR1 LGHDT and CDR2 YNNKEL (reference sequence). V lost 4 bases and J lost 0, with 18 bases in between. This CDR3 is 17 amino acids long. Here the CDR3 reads CASSRRASGSMNTEAFF. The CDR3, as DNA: TGTGCCAGCAGCCGGCGGGCATCAGGGTCGATGAACACTGAAGCTTTCTTT.

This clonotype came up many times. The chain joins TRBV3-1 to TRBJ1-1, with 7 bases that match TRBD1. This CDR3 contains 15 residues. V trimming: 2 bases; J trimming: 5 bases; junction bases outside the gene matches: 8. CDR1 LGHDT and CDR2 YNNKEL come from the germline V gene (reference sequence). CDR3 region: CASSQPRQGITEAFF. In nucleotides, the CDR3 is TGTGCCAGCAGCCAACCTAGACAGGGAATAACTGAAGCTTTCTTT. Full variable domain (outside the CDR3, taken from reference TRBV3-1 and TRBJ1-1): DTAVSQTPKYLVTQMGNDKSIKCEQNLGHDTMYWYKQDSKKFLKIMFSYNNKELIINETVPNRFSPKSPDKAHLNLHINSLELGDSAVYFCASSQPRQGITEAFFGQGTRLTVV.

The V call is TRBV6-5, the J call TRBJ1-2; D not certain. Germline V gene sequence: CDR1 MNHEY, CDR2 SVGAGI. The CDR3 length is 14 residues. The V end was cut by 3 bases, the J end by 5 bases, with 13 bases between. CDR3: CASSYGPIGYGYTF. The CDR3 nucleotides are TGTGCCAGCAGTTATGGTCCGATTGGGTATGGCTACACCTTC.

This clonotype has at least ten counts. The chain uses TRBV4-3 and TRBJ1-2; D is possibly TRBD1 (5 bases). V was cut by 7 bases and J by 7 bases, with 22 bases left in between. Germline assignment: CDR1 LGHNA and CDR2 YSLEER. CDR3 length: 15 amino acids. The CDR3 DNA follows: TGCGCCAGCAACCCTGGGGTTCGGGGGGGAGTTGGCTACACCTTC. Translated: CASNPGVRGGVGYTF.

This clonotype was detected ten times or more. CDR3 DNA sequence: TGCAGCGTGGGGATGGCAGCTTTCTTT. Encoded protein: CSVGMAAFF. This chain joins TRBV29-1 and TRBJ1-1; D not resolved. Trimming removed 6 bases from V and 10 bases from J, with 9 bases in between. The germline gives CDR1 SQVTM, CDR2 ANQGSEA. The CDR3 consists of 9 residues.

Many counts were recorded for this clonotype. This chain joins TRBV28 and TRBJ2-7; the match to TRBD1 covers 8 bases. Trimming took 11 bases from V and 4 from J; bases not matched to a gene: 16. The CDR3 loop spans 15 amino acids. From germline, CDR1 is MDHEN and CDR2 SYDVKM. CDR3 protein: CAASPLDRARYEQYF. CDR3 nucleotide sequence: TGTGCCGCCTCCCCCCTGGACAGGGCCAGGTACGAGCAGTACTTC. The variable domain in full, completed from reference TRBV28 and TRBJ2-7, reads DVKVTQSSRYLVKRTGEKVFLECVQDMDHENMFWYRQDPGLGLRLIYFSYDVKMKEKGDIPEGYSVSREKKERFSLILESASTNQTSMYLCAASPLDRARYEQYFGPGTRLTVT.

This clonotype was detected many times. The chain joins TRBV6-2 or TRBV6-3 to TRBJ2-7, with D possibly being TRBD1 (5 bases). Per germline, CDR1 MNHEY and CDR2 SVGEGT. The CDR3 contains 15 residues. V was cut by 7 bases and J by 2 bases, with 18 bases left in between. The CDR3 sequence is CASKHPDSPTYEQYF. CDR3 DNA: TGTGCCAGCAAACACCCAGACAGTCCTACCTACGAGCAGTACTTC.

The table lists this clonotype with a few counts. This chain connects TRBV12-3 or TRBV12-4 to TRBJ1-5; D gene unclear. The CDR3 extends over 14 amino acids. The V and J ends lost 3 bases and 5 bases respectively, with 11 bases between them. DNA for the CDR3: TGTGCCAGCAGTTTGACGAGGGTTGATCAGCCCCAGCATTTT. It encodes CASSLTRVDQPQHF.

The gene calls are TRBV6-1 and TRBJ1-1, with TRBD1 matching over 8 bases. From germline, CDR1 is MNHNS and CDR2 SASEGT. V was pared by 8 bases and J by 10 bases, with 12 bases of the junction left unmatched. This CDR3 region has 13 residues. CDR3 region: CASYGQGFGGAFF. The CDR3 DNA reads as TGTGCCAGCTACGGACAGGGCTTTGGCGGAGCTTTCTTT.

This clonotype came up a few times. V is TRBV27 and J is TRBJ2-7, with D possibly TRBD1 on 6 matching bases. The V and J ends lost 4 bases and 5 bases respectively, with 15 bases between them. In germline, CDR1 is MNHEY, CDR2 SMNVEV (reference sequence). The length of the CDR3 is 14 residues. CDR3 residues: CASSSLQGTHEQYF. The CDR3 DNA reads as TGTGCCAGCAGTTCTCTACAGGGTACCCACGAGCAGTACTTC.

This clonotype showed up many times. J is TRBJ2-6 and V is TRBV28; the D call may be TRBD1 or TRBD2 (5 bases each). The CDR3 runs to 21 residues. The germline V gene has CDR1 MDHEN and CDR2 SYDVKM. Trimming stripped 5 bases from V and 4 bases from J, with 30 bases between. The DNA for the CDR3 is TGTGCCAGCAGTCCGCCAGTGTTAGTAGTCCGAGGGGCCGGGGGGGCCAACGTCCTGACTTTC. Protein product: CASSPPVLVVRGAGGANVLTF.

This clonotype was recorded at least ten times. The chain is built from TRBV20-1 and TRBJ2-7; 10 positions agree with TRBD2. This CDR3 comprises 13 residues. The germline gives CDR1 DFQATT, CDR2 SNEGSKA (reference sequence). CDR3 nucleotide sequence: TGCAGCTTAGCGGGGGGCAACTCCTACGAGCAGTACTTC. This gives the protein CSLAGGNSYEQYF.

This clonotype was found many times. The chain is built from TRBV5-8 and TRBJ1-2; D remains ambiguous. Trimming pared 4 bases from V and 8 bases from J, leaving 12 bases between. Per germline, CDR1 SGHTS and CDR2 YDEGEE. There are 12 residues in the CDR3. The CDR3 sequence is CASSGESQGYTF. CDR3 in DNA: TGTGCCAGCAGCGGGGAATCTCAAGGCTACACCTTC.

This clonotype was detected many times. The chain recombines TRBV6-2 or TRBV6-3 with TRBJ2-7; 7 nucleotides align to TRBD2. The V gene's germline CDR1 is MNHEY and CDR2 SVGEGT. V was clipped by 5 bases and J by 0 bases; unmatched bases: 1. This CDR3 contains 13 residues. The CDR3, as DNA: TGTGCCAGCAGTCGGACTAGCTCCTACGAGCAGTACTTC. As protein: CASSRTSSYEQYF.

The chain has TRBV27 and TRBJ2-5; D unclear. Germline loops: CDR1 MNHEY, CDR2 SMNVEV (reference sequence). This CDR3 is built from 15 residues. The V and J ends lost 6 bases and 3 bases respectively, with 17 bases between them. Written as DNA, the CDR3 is TGTGCCAGCAGCCCCTTTGGGGTGTGGAAAGAGACCCAGTACTTC. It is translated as CASSPFGVWKETQYF.

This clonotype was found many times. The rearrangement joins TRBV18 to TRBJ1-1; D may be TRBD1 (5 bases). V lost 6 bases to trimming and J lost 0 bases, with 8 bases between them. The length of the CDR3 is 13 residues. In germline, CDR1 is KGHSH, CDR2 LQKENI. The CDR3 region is CASSGGLNTEAFF. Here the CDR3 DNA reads TGTGCCAGCTCGGGGGGATTGAACACTGAAGCTTTCTTT. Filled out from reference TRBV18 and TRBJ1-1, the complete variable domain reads NAGVMQNPRHLVRRRGQEARLRCSPMKGHSHVYWYRQLPEEGLKFMVYLQKENIIDESGMPKERFSAEFPKEGPSILRIQQVVRGDSAAYFCASSGGLNTEAFFGQGTRLTVV.

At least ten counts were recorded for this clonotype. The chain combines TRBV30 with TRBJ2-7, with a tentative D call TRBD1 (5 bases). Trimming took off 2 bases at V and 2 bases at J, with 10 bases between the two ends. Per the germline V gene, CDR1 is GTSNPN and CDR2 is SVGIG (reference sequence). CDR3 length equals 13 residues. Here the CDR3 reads CAWSHQGTYEQYF. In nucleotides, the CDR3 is TGTGCCTGGAGTCATCAGGGAACCTACGAGCAGTACTTC.

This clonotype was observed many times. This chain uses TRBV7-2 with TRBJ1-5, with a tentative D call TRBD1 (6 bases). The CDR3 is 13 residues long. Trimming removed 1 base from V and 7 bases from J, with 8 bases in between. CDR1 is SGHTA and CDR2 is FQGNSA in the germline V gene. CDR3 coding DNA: TGTGCCAGCAGCTTAGACAGGGCCCAGCCCCAGCATTTT. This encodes CASSLDRAQPQHF. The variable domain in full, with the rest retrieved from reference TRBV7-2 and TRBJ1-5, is GAGVSQSPSNKVTEKGKDVELRCDPISGHTALYWYRQSLGQGLEFLIYFQGNSAPDKSGLPSDRFSAERTGGSVSTLTIQRTQQEDSAVYLCASSLDRAQPQHFGDGTRLSIL.

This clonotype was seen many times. Here the CDR3 DNA reads TGTGCCAGCAGTCCCCTTGTGTGGACCTCCTACGAGCAGTACTTC. Residues: CASSPLVWTSYEQYF. This sequence joins TRBV28 and TRBJ2-7; D gene unclear. V was cut by 5 bases and J by 0 bases, with 14 bases left in between. The V gene's germline CDR1 is MDHEN and CDR2 SYDVKM. This CDR3 spans 15 amino acids.

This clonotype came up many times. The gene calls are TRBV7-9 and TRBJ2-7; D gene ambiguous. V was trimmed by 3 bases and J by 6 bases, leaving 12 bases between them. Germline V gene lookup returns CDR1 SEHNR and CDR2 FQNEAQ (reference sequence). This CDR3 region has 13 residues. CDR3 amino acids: CASSFPLPSEQYF. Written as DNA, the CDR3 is TGTGCCAGCAGCTTCCCATTACCGTCCGAGCAGTACTTC.

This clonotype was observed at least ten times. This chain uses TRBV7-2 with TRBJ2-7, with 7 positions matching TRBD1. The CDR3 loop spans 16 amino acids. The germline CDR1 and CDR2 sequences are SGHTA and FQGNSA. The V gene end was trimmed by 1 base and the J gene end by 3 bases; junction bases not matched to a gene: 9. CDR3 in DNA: TGTGCCAGCAGCTTAGGGCCGGGACCAGGGGGCTACGAGCAGTACTTC. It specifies CASSLGPGPGGYEQYF.